Listed here is a single T cell receptor (beta chain). Its antigen is not identified. Amplified regions were TCR beta CDR3 sequences from RNA transcripts. Primed by the HTBI set, a first-round RT-PCR was run on the TCR CDR3. MiXCR, run by TCRdb on the multiplex PCR reads, gives a single entry per CDR3 protein. The sample lists 350,000 to 450,000 distinct CDR3 sequences; 14% were seen once. This specimen comes from a study of T cells in Graves' hyperthyroidism and ophthalmopathy. Patients counted as stable if ophthalmopathy did not develop within 18 months. Hyperthyroidism had been newly diagnosed in patients aged 18 to 65, and its duration was under 2 months. The CDR3 length is 12 residues. V was cut by 8 bases and J by 7 bases, with 12 bases left in between. Whole-study findings and limits: Prediction of ophthalmopathy progression came a median 6.5 months pre-onset.

The rearrangement joins TRBV12-3 or TRBV12-4 to TRBJ2-4, with D perhaps being TRBD1 or TRBD2 (5 bases each). Sequencing input: blood. This TCR derives from an older woman with Graves' hyperthyroidism. Written as DNA, the CDR3 is TGTGCCAGCGGTTGGGGCGGGAACATTCAGTACTTC. It is translated as CASGWGGNIQYF.